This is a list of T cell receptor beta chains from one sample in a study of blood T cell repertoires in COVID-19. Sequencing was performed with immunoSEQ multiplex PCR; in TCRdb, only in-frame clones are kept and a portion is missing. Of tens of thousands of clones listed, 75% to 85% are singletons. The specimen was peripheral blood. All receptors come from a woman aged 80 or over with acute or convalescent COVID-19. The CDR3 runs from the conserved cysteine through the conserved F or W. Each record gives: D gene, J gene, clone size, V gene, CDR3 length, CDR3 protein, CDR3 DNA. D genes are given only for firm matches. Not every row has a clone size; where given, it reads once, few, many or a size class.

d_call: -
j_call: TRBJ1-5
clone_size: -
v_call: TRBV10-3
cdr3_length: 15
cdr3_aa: CAIKGSTGDDQPQHF
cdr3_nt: TGTGCCATCAAAGGATCGACAGGTGACGATCAGCCCCAGCATTTT

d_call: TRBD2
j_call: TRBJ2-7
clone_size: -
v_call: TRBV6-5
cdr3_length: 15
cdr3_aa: CASKPSSGRVPEQYF
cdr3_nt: TGTGCCAGCAAACCCTCTAGCGGGAGAGTCCCCGAGCAGTACTTC

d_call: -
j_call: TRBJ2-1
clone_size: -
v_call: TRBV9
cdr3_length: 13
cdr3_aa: CASSVGEYNEQFF
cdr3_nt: TGTGCCAGCAGCGTAGGGGAGTACAATGAGCAGTTCTTC

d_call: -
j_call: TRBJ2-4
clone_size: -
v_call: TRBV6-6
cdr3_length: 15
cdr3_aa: CASSYEEGAKNIQYF
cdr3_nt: TGTGCCAGCAGTTACGAGGAGGGGGCCAAAAACATTCAGTACTTC

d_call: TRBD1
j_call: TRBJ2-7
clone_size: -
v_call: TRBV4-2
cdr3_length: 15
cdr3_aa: CASSQPDRDFYEQYF
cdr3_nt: TGTGCCAGCAGCCAACCGGACAGGGACTTTTACGAGCAGTACTTC

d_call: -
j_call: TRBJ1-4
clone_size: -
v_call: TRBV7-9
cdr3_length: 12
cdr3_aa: CGIAGEGEKLFF
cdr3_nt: TGTGGAATAGCAGGGGAAGGCGAAAAACTGTTTTTT

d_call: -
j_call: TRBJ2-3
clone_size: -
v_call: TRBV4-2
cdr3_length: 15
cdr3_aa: CASSQVISRTDTQYF
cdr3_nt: TGTGCCAGCAGCCAAGTTATTAGCCGCACAGATACGCAGTATTTT

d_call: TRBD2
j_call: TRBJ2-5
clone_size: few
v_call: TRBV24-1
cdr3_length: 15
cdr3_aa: CATSDGLAGTETQYF
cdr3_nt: TGTGCCACCAGTGACGGACTAGCGGGTACGGAGACCCAGTACTTC

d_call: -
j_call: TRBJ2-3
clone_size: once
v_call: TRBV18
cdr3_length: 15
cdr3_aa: CASSPNPGGTDTQYF
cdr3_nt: TGTGCCAGCTCACCGAATCCCGGGGGCACAGATACGCAGTATTTT

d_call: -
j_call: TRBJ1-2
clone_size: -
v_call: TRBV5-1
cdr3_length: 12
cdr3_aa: CASSQPTDGYTF
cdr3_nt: TGCGCCAGCAGCCAACCGACAGACGGCTACACCTTC

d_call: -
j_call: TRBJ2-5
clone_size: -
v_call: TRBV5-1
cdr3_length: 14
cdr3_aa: CASSLGGLSESQYF
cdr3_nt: TGCGCCAGCAGCTTGGGGGGCCTATCGGAGAGCCAGTACTTC